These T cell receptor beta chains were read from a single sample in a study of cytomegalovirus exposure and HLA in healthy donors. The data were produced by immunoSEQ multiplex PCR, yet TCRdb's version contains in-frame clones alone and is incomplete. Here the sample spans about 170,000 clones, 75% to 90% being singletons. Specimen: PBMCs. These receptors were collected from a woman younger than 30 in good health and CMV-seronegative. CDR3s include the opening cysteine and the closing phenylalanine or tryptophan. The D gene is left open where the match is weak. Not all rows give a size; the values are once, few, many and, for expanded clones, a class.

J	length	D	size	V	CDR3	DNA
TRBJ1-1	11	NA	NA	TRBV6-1	CASSEFFEAFF	TGTGCCAGCAGTGAATTCTTTGAAGCTTTCTTT
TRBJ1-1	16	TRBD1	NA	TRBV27	CASSSGTGWMNTEAFF	TGTGCCAGCAGTTCTGGGACAGGGTGGATGAACACTGAAGCTTTCTTT
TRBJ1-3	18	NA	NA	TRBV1	CTSSHLSGGEPSGNTIYF	TGCACCAGCAGCCATCTATCGGGGGGGGAGCCGTCTGGAAACACCATATATTTT
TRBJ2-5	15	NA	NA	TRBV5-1	CASSPRLGAAETQYF	TGCGCCAGCAGCCCACGTCTGGGGGCCGCGGAGACCCAGTACTTC
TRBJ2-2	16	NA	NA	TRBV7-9	CASSLIGTAITGELFF	TGTGCCAGCAGCTTGATCGGGACTGCTATCACCGGGGAGCTGTTTTTT
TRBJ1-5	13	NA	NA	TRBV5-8	CASSLEQAQPQHF	TGTGCCAGCAGCCTAGAACAGGCTCAGCCCCAGCATTTT
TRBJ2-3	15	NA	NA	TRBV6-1	CASIERTRGVDTQYF	TGTGCCAGCATCGAGAGGACCCGGGGAGTAGATACGCAGTATTTT
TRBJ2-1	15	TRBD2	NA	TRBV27	CASTELGTSVDEQFF	TGTGCCAGCACCGAGCTTGGGACTAGCGTGGATGAGCAGTTCTTC
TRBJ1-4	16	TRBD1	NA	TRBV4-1	CASTLVIADRDEKLFF	TGCGCCAGCACCTTGGTAATCGCGGACAGGGATGAAAAACTGTTTTTT
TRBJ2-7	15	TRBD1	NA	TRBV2	CASSSGQGAHYEQYF	TGTGCCAGCAGTTCGGGACAGGGGGCTCATTACGAGCAGTACTTC
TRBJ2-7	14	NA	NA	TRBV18	CASSPPSESYEQYF	TGTGCCAGCTCACCACCGAGCGAATCGTACGAGCAGTACTTC
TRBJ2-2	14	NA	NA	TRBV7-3	CASSFDSPTGELFF	TGTGCCAGCAGCTTCGACAGCCCCACCGGGGAGCTGTTTTTT
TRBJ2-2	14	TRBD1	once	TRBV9	CATETGFNTGELFF	TGTGCCACCGAGACAGGGTTTAACACCGGGGAGCTGTTTTTT
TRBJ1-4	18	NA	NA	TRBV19	CASSILTGFGSTNEKLFF	TGTGCCAGTAGTATACTCACAGGGTTCGGCTCCACTAATGAAAAACTGTTTTTT
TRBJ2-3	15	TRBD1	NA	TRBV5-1	CASSKPGTGIDTQYF	TGCGCCAGCAGCAAACCCGGGACAGGGATTGATACGCAGTATTTT
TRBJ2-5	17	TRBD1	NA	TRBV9	CASSVAWDRGEKETQYF	TGTGCCAGCAGCGTAGCTTGGGACAGGGGCGAGAAAGAGACCCAGTACTTC
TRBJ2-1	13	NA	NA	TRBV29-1	CSGGLPQLGEQFF	TGCAGCGGGGGACTGCCTCAGCTCGGTGAGCAGTTCTTC
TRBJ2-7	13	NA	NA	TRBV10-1	CASSLTGESEQYF	TGCGCCAGCAGTCTTACCGGAGAATCCGAGCAGTACTTC